Described below is a single T cell receptor (beta chain) sequence and its context. No antigen is known for it. The data are from a study of persistence of HIV-infected CD4 T cells. Study-level information: Median time on suppressive ART was 7 to 9 years.

Anti-CD3/anti-CD28 beads served as a nonspecific positive control stimulus. Responding CD4+ T cells were sorted by upregulation of both CD40 ligand and CD69. Findings and caveats of the study: Degenerate expanded CDR3beta sequences were enriched among CMV- and Gag-responding cells. TCRbeta richness was lower in CMV- and Gag-responding cells than in anti-CD3/anti-CD28-responding cells.

The immunoSEQ assay was version 4, run in survey mode. Data came from immunoSEQ multiplex PCR; TCRdb stores just in-frame clones and leaves some out. The profile shows tens of thousands of clones, roughly 87% of them singletons. This receptor was identified in an adult man with HIV who was CMV-seropositive. The input for sequencing was CD4+ T cells sorted from PBMCs after 18-hour stimulation, taken from a patient who received antiretroviral therapy.

The CDR3: CASAYSLDYGYTF. As DNA, the CDR3 is TGTGCCAGCGCATACTCCCTCGACTATGGCTACACCTTC. The V and J genes are TRBV27 and TRBJ1-2; D remains ambiguous. This CDR3 contains 13 residues. The ends were cut back, 8 bases at V and 3 bases at J, with 13 bases in the middle. Per germline, CDR1 MNHEY and CDR2 SMNVEV (reference sequence).